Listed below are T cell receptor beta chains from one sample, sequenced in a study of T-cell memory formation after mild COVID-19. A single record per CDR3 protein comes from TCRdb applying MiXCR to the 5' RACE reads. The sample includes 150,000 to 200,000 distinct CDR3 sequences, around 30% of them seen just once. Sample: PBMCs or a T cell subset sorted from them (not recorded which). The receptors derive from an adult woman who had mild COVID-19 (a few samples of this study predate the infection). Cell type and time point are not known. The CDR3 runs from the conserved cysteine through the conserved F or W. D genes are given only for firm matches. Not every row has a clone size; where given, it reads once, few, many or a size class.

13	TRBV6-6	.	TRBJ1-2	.	TGTGCCAGCAGTCGGGGACACGACTATGGCTACACCTTC	CASSRGHDYGYTF
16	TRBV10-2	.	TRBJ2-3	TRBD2	TGCGCCAGCCGGCTAGCGGGGGGCCAGAGCACAGATACGCAGTATTTT	CASRLAGGQSTDTQYF
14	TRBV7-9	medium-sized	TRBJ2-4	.	TGTGCCAGCAGTGACGAGCTAGCCAAAAACATTCAGTACTTC	CASSDELAKNIQYF
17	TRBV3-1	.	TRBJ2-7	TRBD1	TGTGCCAGCAGCCAAGGCCGGCGGACACAGGGGATTGGCGAGCAGTACTTC	CASSQGRRTQGIGEQYF
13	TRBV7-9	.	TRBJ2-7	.	TGTGCCAGCAGCTTAGGGAACCCAATGGAGCAGTACTTC	CASSLGNPMEQYF
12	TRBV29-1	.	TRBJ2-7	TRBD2	TGCAGCGTTGGACTAGCGGATTACGAGCAGTACTTC	CSVGLADYEQYF
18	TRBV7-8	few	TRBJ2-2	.	TGTGCCAGCAGCTTACCAGCCTACAGGGTCCCGGACACCGGGGAGCTGTTTTTT	CASSLPAYRVPDTGELFF
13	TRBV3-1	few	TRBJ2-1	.	TGTGCCAGCAGCCGCCGGGAAAACAATGAGCAGTTCTTC	CASSRRENNEQFF
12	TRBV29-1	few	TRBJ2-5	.	TGCAGCGTTGAGTCGGTAGCAGAGACCCAGTACTTC	CSVESVAETQYF
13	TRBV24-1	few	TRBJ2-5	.	TGTGCCACCAGCTCCAGACACCAAGAGACCCAGTACTTC	CATSSRHQETQYF
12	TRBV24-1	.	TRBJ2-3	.	TGTGCCACCAGTGATTTTACAGATACGCAGTATTTT	CATSDFTDTQYF
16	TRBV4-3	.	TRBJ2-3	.	TGCGCCAGCAGCCAAGATCCCGGCGACAGCACAGATACGCAGTATTTT	CASSQDPGDSTDTQYF
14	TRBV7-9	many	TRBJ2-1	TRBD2	TGTGCCAGCAGGGAGCGGGAGACCTACAATGAGCAGTTCTTC	CASRERETYNEQFF
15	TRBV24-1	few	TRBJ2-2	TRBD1	TGTGCCACCAGTGATTTACAGGGGTTCTCCGGGGAGCTGTTTTTT	CATSDLQGFSGELFF
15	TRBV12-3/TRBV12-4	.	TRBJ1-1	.	TGTGCCAGCAGTTTAAGGGTATCAATGAACACTGAAGCTTTCTTT	CASSLRVSMNTEAFF
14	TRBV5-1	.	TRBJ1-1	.	TGCGCCAGCAGCTTTCAGACGGGGAACACTGAAGCTTTCTTT	CASSFQTGNTEAFF
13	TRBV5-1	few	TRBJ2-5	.	TGCGCCAGCAGCTTAGGACTGAAAGAGACCCAGTACTTC	CASSLGLKETQYF
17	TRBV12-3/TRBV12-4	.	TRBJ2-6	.	TGTGCCAGCAGTCCCCAGGGTTATAGGTCTGGGGCCAACGTCCTGACTTTC	CASSPQGYRSGANVLTF
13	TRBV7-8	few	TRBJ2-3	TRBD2	TGTGCCAGCAGGACTAGCAGTATGGATACGCAGTATTTT	CASRTSSMDTQYF
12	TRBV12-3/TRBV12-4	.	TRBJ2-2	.	TGTGCCAGCCGGGTGAACACCGGGGAGCTGTTTTTT	CASRVNTGELFF
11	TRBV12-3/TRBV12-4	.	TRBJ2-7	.	TGTGCCAGCAGTGACACAGGCGAGCAGTACTTC	CASSDTGEQYF
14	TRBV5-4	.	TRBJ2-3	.	TGTGCCAGCAGCCCCCCCGGAGACACAGATACGCAGTATTTT	CASSPPGDTDTQYF
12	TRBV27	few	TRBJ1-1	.	TGTGCCAGCGGACGGGTGAACACTGAAGCTTTCTTT	CASGRVNTEAFF
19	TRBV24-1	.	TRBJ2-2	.	TGTGCCACCAGTCCCCCAGGTAAATGGGACGGTGCGAACACCGGGGAGCTGTTTTTT	CATSPPGKWDGANTGELFF
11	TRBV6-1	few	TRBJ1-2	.	TGTGCCAGCAGTGACGGTTTTGGCTACACCTTC	CASSDGFGYTF
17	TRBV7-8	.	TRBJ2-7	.	TGTGCCAGCAGCTTAGACCTGACCGGGCCTCAGGCCCACGAGCAGTACTTC	CASSLDLTGPQAHEQYF
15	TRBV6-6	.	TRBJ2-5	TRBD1	TGTGCCAGCAGTGCCCGGGACAGGGGGAGAGAGACCCAGTACTTC	CASSARDRGRETQYF
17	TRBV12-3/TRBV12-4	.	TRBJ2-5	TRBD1	TGTGCCAGCAGTTCGACCCGGGACAGGGGACAGGGAGAGACCCAGTACTTC	CASSSTRDRGQGETQYF
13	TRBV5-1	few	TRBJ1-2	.	TGCGCCAGCAGCTTCCACCCATCTGGTGGCTACACCTTC	CASSFHPSGGYTF
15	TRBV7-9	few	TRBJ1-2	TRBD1	TGTGCCAGCAGCTTGGGCGAGACAGGGCCCCATGGCTACACCTTC	CASSLGETGPHGYTF
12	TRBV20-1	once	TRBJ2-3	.	TGCAGTGCTAGAGACGACGGAGATACGCAGTATTTT	CSARDDGDTQYF
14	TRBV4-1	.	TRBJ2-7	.	TGCGCCAGCAGCCAAGTGGGCCGGTCCTACGAGCAGTACTTC	CASSQVGRSYEQYF
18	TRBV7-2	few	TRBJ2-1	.	TGTGCCAGCAGCTCACCTGCCCCCGGAGCGGACCCCTACAATGAGCAGTTCTTC	CASSSPAPGADPYNEQFF
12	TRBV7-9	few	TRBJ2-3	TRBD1	TGTGCCAGCAGCCCTGGACAGGCCCGGCGGTATTTT	CASSPGQARRYF
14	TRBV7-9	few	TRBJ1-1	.	TGTGCCAGCAGCTTAAGAAGTTCGGACACTGAAGCTTTCTTT	CASSLRSSDTEAFF
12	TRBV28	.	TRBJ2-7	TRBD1	TGTGCCAGCATCGACACAGGGGGCGAGCAGTACTTC	CASIDTGGEQYF
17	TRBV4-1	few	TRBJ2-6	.	TGCGCCAGCAGCCAAGCAGAGAAAAGCTCTGGGGCCAACGTCCTGACTTTC	CASSQAEKSSGANVLTF
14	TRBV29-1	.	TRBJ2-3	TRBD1	TGCAGCGTTCAACAGGGGGCGAGCACAGATACGCAGTATTTT	CSVQQGASTDTQYF
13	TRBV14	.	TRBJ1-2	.	TGTGCCAGCAGCCTACAGCCTCTCACTGGCTACACCTTC	CASSLQPLTGYTF
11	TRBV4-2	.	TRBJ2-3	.	TGTGCCAGCAGCGGGGGGGCCACGCAGTATTTT	CASSGGATQYF
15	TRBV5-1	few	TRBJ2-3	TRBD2	TGCGCCAGCAGCTTGGGAAACGGGGGGGCGGATACGCAGTATTTT	CASSLGNGGADTQYF
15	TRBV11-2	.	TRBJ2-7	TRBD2	TGTGCCAGCAGCTTAGAAAGGCTAGCGGTATACGAGCAGTACTTC	CASSLERLAVYEQYF
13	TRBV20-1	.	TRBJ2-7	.	TGCAGTGCCGCCGATACTCCGGACGGCGAGCAGTACTTC	CSAADTPDGEQYF
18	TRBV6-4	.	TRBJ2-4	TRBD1	TGTGCCAGCAGTGAAACGGGACAGGGATCCGTAGCCAAAAACATTCAGTACTTC	CASSETGQGSVAKNIQYF
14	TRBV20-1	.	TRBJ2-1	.	TGCAGTGCTTGGACTGCAAGCTCCTACAATGAGCAGTTCTTC	CSAWTASSYNEQFF
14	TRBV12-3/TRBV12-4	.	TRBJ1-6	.	TGTGCCAGCAGTTTCGAACATGAAGCCTCACCCCTCCACTTT	CASSFEHEASPLHF
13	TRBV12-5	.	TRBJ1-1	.	TGTGCTAGTGGTTTGGGAGGGGGAACTGAAGCTTTCTTT	CASGLGGGTEAFF
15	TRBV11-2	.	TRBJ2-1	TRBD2	TGTGCCAGCAGTTCAACTAGCGGGAGTTACGATGAGCAGTTCTTC	CASSSTSGSYDEQFF
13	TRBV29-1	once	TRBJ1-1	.	TGCAGCGCCATACCTGACCTGAACACTGAAGCTTTCTTT	CSAIPDLNTEAFF
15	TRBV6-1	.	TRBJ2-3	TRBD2	TGTGCCAGCAGTGAAGTTAGCGGGGGGGCAGATACGCAGTATTTT	CASSEVSGGADTQYF
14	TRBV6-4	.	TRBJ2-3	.	TGTGCCAGCAGTGACGTTGCGGGCACAGATACGCAGTATTTT	CASSDVAGTDTQYF
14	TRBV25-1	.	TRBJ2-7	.	TGTGCCAGCAGTGCTACAGAAGACCTCTACGAGCAGTACTTC	CASSATEDLYEQYF
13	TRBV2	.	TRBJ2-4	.	TGTGCCAGCAGTGAAGGCGGACCGAACATTCAGTACTTC	CASSEGGPNIQYF
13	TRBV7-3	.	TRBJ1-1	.	TGTGCCAGCAGCTCCAGGGGTGACACTGAAGCTTTCTTT	CASSSRGDTEAFF
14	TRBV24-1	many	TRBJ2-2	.	TGTGCCACCTCACAGACGACGGACACCGGGGAGCTGTTTTTT	CATSQTTDTGELFF
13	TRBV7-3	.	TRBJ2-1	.	TGTGCCAGCAGCTTAGCTGGTATGGTTGAGCAGTTCTTC	CASSLAGMVEQFF
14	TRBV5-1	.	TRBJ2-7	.	TGCGCCAGCAGCTTGTACGACGAAACCTACGAGCAGTACTTC	CASSLYDETYEQYF